Listed below are T cell receptor beta chains from one sample, sequenced in a study of cytomegalovirus exposure and HLA in healthy donors. TCRdb's table, derived via immunoSEQ multiplex PCR, lists solely in-frame clones and lacks some. Of about 80,000 clones in the sample, around 62% were seen once. The sequencing sample was made of PBMCs. These TCRs come from a male donor in good health and CMV-seropositive. Each CDR3 is given with its conserved first and last residue. D genes are given only for firm matches. Clone sizes are given selectively: once, few, many, or a class where the clone is expanded.

j_gene | abundance | v_gene | d_gene | CDR3nt | CDR3aa
TRBJ2-7 | few | TRBV4-2 | . | TGTGCCAGCAGCCAAGATCCCGAGGACTACGAGCAGTACTTC | CASSQDPEDYEQYF
TRBJ1-1 | once | TRBV11-2 | TRBD1 | TGTGCCAGCAGCTTAGTGCAGGGGGTGAGCATGAACACTGAAGCTTTCTTT | CASSLVQGVSMNTEAFF
TRBJ1-4 | . | TRBV19 | . | TGTGCCAGCCGCCAGGGGACGGGAGAAAAACTGTTTTTT | CASRQGTGEKLFF
TRBJ2-7 | . | TRBV27 | TRBD2 | TGTGCCAGCAGGGGGGCTAGCGGGAGGGACGAGCAGTACTTC | CASRGASGRDEQYF
TRBJ1-4 | . | TRBV15 | . | TGTGCCACCAGCACAGGGGCAACTAATGAAAAACTGTTTTTT | CATSTGATNEKLFF
TRBJ1-5 | . | TRBV19 | TRBD1 | TGTGCCAGTAGTACAACAGGGGCTAGGCAGCCCCAGCATTTT | CASSTTGARQPQHF
TRBJ2-1 | . | TRBV10-3 | TRBD2 | TGTGCCGTAACTAGCGGGAGTGAGGATGAGCAGTTCTTC | CAVTSGSEDEQFF
TRBJ2-7 | few | TRBV5-1 | . | TGCGCCAGCAGCACGGACAGACCCTACGAGCAGTACTTC | CASSTDRPYEQYF
TRBJ2-3 | . | TRBV29-1 | TRBD2 | TGCAGCGCTCCACTAGCGGGAGTAGATACGCAGTATTTT | CSAPLAGVDTQYF
TRBJ2-1 | . | TRBV9 | TRBD2 | TGTGCCAGCAGCGTGGCGGGAGGGGGCGATGAGCAGTTCTTC | CASSVAGGGDEQFF
TRBJ1-5 | few | TRBV28 | TRBD1 | TGTGCCAGCAGTTTAACAGGGGATCAGCCCCAGCATTTT | CASSLTGDQPQHF
TRBJ2-7 | . | TRBV4-2 | . | TGTGCCAGCAGCCAAGATCTCGGTAACTCCTACGAGCAGTACTTC | CASSQDLGNSYEQYF
TRBJ2-7 | . | TRBV6-5 | TRBD1 | TGTGCCAGCAGTTCCCCGGGACAGGGCACGTACGAGCAGTACTTC | CASSSPGQGTYEQYF
TRBJ2-1 | . | TRBV18 | TRBD1 | TGTGCCAGCTCAGATAGCCGGGACAGCGAGCAGTTCTTC | CASSDSRDSEQFF
TRBJ2-7 | few | TRBV6-5 | TRBD1 | TGTGCCAGCAGTCCGGGACAGGGGTCCTACGAGCAGTACTTC | CASSPGQGSYEQYF
TRBJ2-7 | . | TRBV5-1 | TRBD1 | TGCGCCAGCAGCCCGCGACAGGGGACGGCCTACGAGCAGTACTTC | CASSPRQGTAYEQYF
TRBJ1-1 | few | TRBV15 | . | TGTGCCACCAGCAGAGGGGGGGACACTGAAGCTTTCTTT | CATSRGGDTEAFF
TRBJ1-5 | few | TRBV18 | TRBD1 | TGTGCCAGCTCACCAAGAGTGGGGACAGGCAATCAGCCCCAGCATTTT | CASSPRVGTGNQPQHF
TRBJ1-6 | . | TRBV19 | . | TGTGCCAGTAGTGTGACAAATTCACCCCTCCACTTT | CASSVTNSPLHF
TRBJ2-1 | . | TRBV6-1 | TRBD2 | TGTGCCAGCAGTGAAGCTCTAGCGGGAGCATACAATGAGCAGTTCTTC | CASSEALAGAYNEQFF
TRBJ1-3 | . | TRBV27 | . | TGTGCCAGCCTCTCTGGAAACACCATATATTTT | CASLSGNTIYF
TRBJ2-1 | few | TRBV5-1 | . | TGCGCCAGCAGCTTGGAGGAGAGTGAGCAGTTCTTC | CASSLEESEQFF
TRBJ2-5 | few | TRBV12-5 | . | TGTGCTAGTGGTTTGGGCCGGGACATAGAGACCCAGTACTTC | CASGLGRDIETQYF
TRBJ2-2 | . | TRBV7-2 | . | TGTGCCAGCAGCCCAGCTCCAGGGGCAACCGGGGAGCTGTTTTTT | CASSPAPGATGELFF
TRBJ2-1 | once | TRBV5-1 | . | TGCGCCAGCAGCTTCGGTCGTGAGGCTTACAATGAGCAGTTCTTC | CASSFGREAYNEQFF
TRBJ2-7 | . | TRBV19 | . | TGTGCCAGTAGTATACGGTCAGGGGATAGCTACGAGCAGTACTTC | CASSIRSGDSYEQYF
TRBJ2-2 | . | TRBV2 | . | TGTGCCAGCAAGGAAACAGTATCCACCGGGGAGCTGTTTTTT | CASKETVSTGELFF
TRBJ2-7 | . | TRBV6-5 | . | TGTGCCAGCAGCGTTACCCTAAGGGGCGAGCAGTACTTC | CASSVTLRGEQYF
TRBJ1-2 | . | TRBV4-2 | . | TGTGCCAGCAGCCAAGATCCCACAGCTAACTATGGCTACACCTTC | CASSQDPTANYGYTF
TRBJ2-1 | . | TRBV5-1 | . | TGCGCCAGCAGCCTATTACGCGCGGGGTTATACAATGAGCAGTTCTTC | CASSLLRAGLYNEQFF
TRBJ2-1 | . | TRBV7-9 | TRBD2 | TGTTCCAGCAGCCCTACTGGAGCGGGGGGCTTGAATGAGCAGTTCTTC | CSSSPTGAGGLNEQFF
TRBJ1-1 | . | TRBV29-1 | TRBD1 | TGCAGCGGGGGACAGGGAATGCGAGGCACTGAAACTTTCTTT | CSGGQGMRGTETFF
TRBJ2-2 | once | TRBV6-1 | TRBD1 | TGTGCCGGCGGGTGGACAGGGGGCTCCGGGGAGCTGTTTTTT | CAGGWTGGSGELFF
TRBJ2-3 | . | TRBV14 | . | TGTGCCAGCAGCCAGACTCCGGATACGCAGTGGTATTTT | CASSQTPDTQWYF
TRBJ2-3 | . | TRBV6-1 | . | TGTGCCAGCAGTGAAGCCCTGGGGAGATATAGCACAGATACGCAGTATTTT | CASSEALGRYSTDTQYF
TRBJ1-5 | . | TRBV30 | TRBD1 | TGTGCCTGGAGTAAGGTTGACAGGGGTCCCCATCAGCCCCAGCATTTT | CAWSKVDRGPHQPQHF
TRBJ1-1 | . | TRBV10-3 | TRBD1 | TGTGCCATCAGTGCCTTTACAGGGGCGGGCACTGAAGCTTTCTTT | CAISAFTGAGTEAFF
TRBJ2-7 | . | TRBV10-3 | . | TGTGCCACGCAACCGGGGGTATTGAAGGGCTTC | CATQPGVLKGF
TRBJ2-3 | . | TRBV4-3 | TRBD2 | TGCGCCAGCAGCTCAAAGCGGGAGAGGGCTACGCAGTATTTT | CASSSKRERATQYF
TRBJ2-3 | few | TRBV7-3 | . | TGTGCCAGCAGCCCGACTGGAAAACCGAAAGATACGCAGTATTTT | CASSPTGKPKDTQYF
TRBJ2-6 | . | TRBV19 | TRBD1 | TGTGCCAGTAGTGTTTACAGGGGGCCATTCTCTGGGGCCAACGTCCTGACTTTC | CASSVYRGPFSGANVLTF
TRBJ2-7 | few | TRBV15 | TRBD1 | TGTGCCACCAGCAGGAGGGACAGGAATGTAGGGGAGCAGTACTTC | CATSRRDRNVGEQYF
TRBJ2-7 | . | TRBV15 | . | TGTGCCACCAGCAGAGAGGGGGGTTCCTACGAGCAGTACTTC | CATSREGGSYEQYF
TRBJ1-5 | . | TRBV2 | . | TGTGCCAGCACTTGGGCAAGCAATCAGCCCCAGCATTTT | CASTWASNQPQHF
TRBJ2-2 | . | TRBV10-3 | TRBD1 | TGTGCCATCAGTAGGACAGGGGGCCTTTACGCGAACACCGGGGAGCTGTTTTTT | CAISRTGGLYANTGELFF
TRBJ2-7 | . | TRBV30 | . | TGTGCCTGGGTCGCCGGGACCTACGAGCAGTACTTC | CAWVAGTYEQYF
TRBJ1-4 | medium-sized | TRBV30 | . | TGTGCCTGGAGTACAGGGTGGGGTGAAAAACTGTTTTTT | CAWSTGWGEKLFF
TRBJ1-4 | . | TRBV4-1 | TRBD1 | TGCGCCAGCAGCCTGGGACAGCGTAATGAAAAACTGTTTTTT | CASSLGQRNEKLFF
TRBJ1-2 | . | TRBV7-2 | TRBD1 | TGTGCCAGCAGCTTCGCAGACAGGGGGCTAGGGGGCTACACCTTC | CASSFADRGLGGYTF
TRBJ2-7 | . | TRBV10-3 | TRBD1 | TGTGCCATCCGGGACAGGGGGAACGAGCAGTACTTC | CAIRDRGNEQYF
TRBJ1-1 | . | TRBV4-1 | . | TGCGCCAGCAGCCAAGATACGGTGAACACTGAAGCTTTCTTT | CASSQDTVNTEAFF
TRBJ2-3 | . | TRBV25-1 | TRBD2 | TGTGCCAGCAGTGAGCTGACTAGCGGGAGGGGAGATACGCAGTATTTT | CASSELTSGRGDTQYF
TRBJ1-5 | once | TRBV19 | TRBD1 | TGTGCCAGTAGCCCCCGGGACAGGGCGAATCAGCCCCAGCATTTT | CASSPRDRANQPQHF
TRBJ1-5 | . | TRBV15 | . | TGTGCCACCAGCAGAGATCCAGACACAAGCAATCAGCCCCAGCATTTT | CATSRDPDTSNQPQHF